This T cell receptor (beta chain) was sequenced during a study of T-cell reconstitution after alpha-beta-depleted transplantation in children. Study findings and constraints: Among T cells one year after transplant, newly produced cells accounted for most counts and diversity.

The TCRbeta library incorporated unique molecular identifiers. TCRdb processed the PCR reads anew with MiXCR; each CDR3 protein has one entry. The top ten clones hold 2% to 2.5% of a sample with fewer than 700,000 distinct CDR3 sequences, approximately 13% of them seen once. A remark on this clonotype: What it recognizes is unknown.

V was pared by 0 bases and J by 3 bases, with 6 bases of the junction left unmatched. From germline, CDR1 is SGDLS and CDR2 YYNGEE. The CDR3 loop spans 17 amino acids. Specimen: PBMCs, mostly from graft donor cells, collected 360 days after TCRalphabeta/CD19-depleted stem cell transplant. The chain joins TRBV9 to TRBJ2-4; TRBD2 aligns across 10 bases. The sequence was collected from a male patient between 5 and 17 years old who had a stem cell transplant for acute myeloid leukemia, so the T cells may come from the graft donor. In DNA, the CDR3 is TGTGCCAGCAGCGTAGCTGCAGCTAGCGGGGGCAAAAACATTCAGTACTTC. Translating gives CASSVAAASGGKNIQYF.